The 21 T cell receptor beta chains presented below share a single source sample, sequenced in a study of cytotoxic CD8 clonotypes in ibrutinib-treated CLL. Here immunoSEQ multiplex PCR was the method, and the copy in TCRdb shows in-frame clones only, minus some. The sample shows roughly 300,000 clones, around 69% of them seen only once. The source was PBMCs, collected at disease progression, from a patient treated with ibrutinib. The receptors originated from a human donor with chronic lymphocytic leukemia.

This chain joins TRBV2 and TRBJ2-1; 7 nucleotides match TRBD2. Germline CDR1 and CDR2: SNHLY and FYNNEI. V dropped 2 bases and J dropped 2; count of bases not matched to a gene: 3. CDR3 length equals 15 residues. DNA of the CDR3: TGTGCCAGCAGTGAATGGGAGGGGACCTACAATGAGCAGTTCTTC. Protein product: CASSEWEGTYNEQFF.

The gene calls are TRBV7-6 and TRBJ1-1; D is uncertain. Germline values: CDR1 SGHVS, CDR2 FNYEAQ. The CDR3 runs 12 residues. V lost 1 base and J 7 bases, leaving 7 bases between the germline ends. The CDR3 sequence: CASSLGGYEAFF. In DNA form, the CDR3 reads TGTGCCAGCAGCTTAGGCGGCTATGAAGCTTTCTTT.

There are a few counts of this clone. This rearrangement joins TRBV20-1 to TRBJ1-1, with D unclear. This CDR3 comprises 10 residues. Germline values: CDR1 DFQATT, CDR2 SNEGSKA (reference sequence). V was pared by 3 bases and J by 8 bases, with 7 bases between. The CDR3 is CSARVAEAFF. The CDR3 DNA follows: TGCAGTGCTAGGGTCGCGGAAGCTTTCTTT.

The genes are TRBV19 and TRBJ2-5; 9 positions agree with TRBD1. Germline lookup yields CDR1 LNHDA and CDR2 SQIVND (reference sequence). The CDR3 loop spans 12 amino acids. V trimming: 7 bases; J trimming: 7 bases; junction bases outside the gene matches: 4. The CDR3 sequence: CASNRGLGTQYF. CDR3 DNA sequence: TGTGCCAGTAACAGGGGGCTTGGGACCCAGTACTTC.

This clone was recorded only once. This chain connects TRBV4-3 to TRBJ2-1; TRBD2 matches at 7 bases. The CDR3 consists of 17 residues. The germline V gene encodes CDR1 LGHNA and CDR2 YSLEER. With 2 bases clipped from V and 0 bases from J, the junction kept 7 bases outside the gene matches. As DNA, the CDR3 is TGCGCCAGCAGCCAATGGGAAACTAGCGCCTCCTACAATGAGCAGTTCTTC. Its translation: CASSQWETSASYNEQFF.

The chain is built from TRBV19 and TRBJ1-1; possible D gene TRBD1, 5 bases. Per the germline V gene, CDR1 is LNHDA and CDR2 is SQIVND (reference sequence). The ends were cut back, 4 bases at V and 3 bases at J, with 24 bases in the middle. The CDR3 totals 18 residues. CDR3 bases: TGTGCCAGTAGTACCGTGGAGGGGTACAGTGTCCGGGACACTGAAGCTTTCTTT. Translated: CASSTVEGYSVRDTEAFF.

The chain employs TRBV14 and TRBJ2-3; D possibly matches TRBD1 or TRBD2 (5 bases each). CDR3 length: 16 residues. CDR1 is SGHDN and CDR2 is FVKESK in the germline V gene. V lost 1 base to trimming and J lost 3 bases, with 14 bases between them. CDR3 nucleotides: TGTGCCAGCAGCCAAGTGCGAGCCTGGGGGACAGATACGCAGTATTTT. It is translated as CASSQVRAWGTDTQYF.

The DNA for the CDR3 is TGTGCCAGCAGCCAAGACAGGGTGGGCACTGAAGCTTTCTTT. Encoded protein: CASSQDRVGTEAFF. The chain uses TRBV14 and TRBJ1-1, with D possibly TRBD1 on 5 matching bases. V was cut by 0 bases and J by 4 bases, with 9 bases left in between. CDR1 is SGHDN and CDR2 is FVKESK in the germline V gene. CDR3 length: 14 residues.

The chain combines TRBV29-1 with TRBJ1-1; D is possibly TRBD1 (5 bases). The CDR3 covers 13 residues. Germline CDR1 is SQVTM and CDR2 is ANQGSEA. The V end lost 7 bases, the J end lost 0 bases, and 12 bases lay between the germline ends. The CDR3, as DNA: TGCAGCGCCTACAGGAGTATGAACACTGAAGCTTTCTTT. It translates to CSAYRSMNTEAFF.

CDR3 region: CASSPGQGRTQPQHF. CDR3 in DNA: TGTGCCAGCAGCCCAGGACAGGGTAGGACTCAGCCCCAGCATTTT. The chain recombines TRBV7-8 with TRBJ1-5, with 8 positions matching TRBD1. CDR1 and CDR2 (germline): SGHVS, FQNEAQ. With V trimmed by 5 bases and J by 6 bases, 9 bases remained unmatched. The CDR3 covers 15 residues.

The chain recombines TRBV5-6 with TRBJ1-1, with 7 bases that match TRBD1. The V and J ends lost 0 bases and 10 bases, in that order; junction bases with no gene match: 3. Per the germline V gene, CDR1 is SGHDT and CDR2 is YYEEEE. There are 12 residues in the CDR3. The CDR3 bases are TGTGCCAGCAGCTTGGAGGCAGGGGGAGCTTTCTTT. Translated, it gives CASSLEAGGAFF.

As DNA, the CDR3 is TGCAGCGTTGCCCGACTAGCGGGCACAGATACGCAGTATTTT. Residues: CSVARLAGTDTQYF. The rearrangement links TRBV29-1 to TRBJ2-3; 9 positions agree with TRBD2. This CDR3 comprises 14 residues. Per germline, CDR1 SQVTM and CDR2 ANQGSEA. V shed 4 bases, J shed 1 base, and the junction held 3 bases outside the gene matches.

The chain has TRBV9 and TRBJ2-7; a possible D gene is TRBD2 (6 bases). The CDR3 runs 17 residues. The germline V gene has CDR1 SGDLS and CDR2 YYNGEE. With 0 bases removed from V and 3 bases from J, the gap between germline ends came to 19 bases. This CDR3 is CASSVGRAGSSLYEQYF. CDR3 bases: TGTGCCAGCAGCGTAGGGAGGGCGGGATCTTCTCTCTACGAGCAGTACTTC.

The V gene is TRBV7-8, the J gene TRBJ1-1; D ambiguous. Germline CDR1 reads SGHVS; CDR2 reads FQNEAQ. This CDR3 is 12 amino acids long. V lost 5 bases to trimming and J lost 5 bases, with 9 bases between them. The CDR3 region is CASSITGTEAFF. The CDR3 region has the DNA TGTGCCAGCAGCATAACCGGGACTGAAGCTTTCTTT.

The chain carries TRBV12-5 and TRBJ2-7; TRBD1 agrees at 8 bases. This CDR3 has 14 amino acids. The V gene end was trimmed by 5 bases and the J gene end by 3 bases; junction bases not matched to a gene: 6. Germline V CDR1 and CDR2: LGHNT, FRNRAP. CDR3 sequence reads: CASGLWDRIYEQYF. As DNA, the CDR3 is TGTGCTAGTGGTCTATGGGACAGGATCTACGAGCAGTACTTC.

The chain links TRBV25-1 to TRBJ2-1, with D perhaps assigned TRBD1 or TRBD2 (5 bases each). The CDR3 is 16 amino acids. Trimming left V 3 bases short and J 0 bases short, with 12 bases between. CDR1 and CDR2 from the germline V gene are MGHDK and SYGVNS. The CDR3 reads CASSEGEALSYNEQFF. The CDR3 DNA sequence: TGTGCCAGCAGTGAGGGGGAAGCCCTCTCCTACAATGAGCAGTTCTTC.

The chain combines TRBV6-5 with TRBJ2-7; TRBD2 might be the D (6 bases). Germline V CDR1 and CDR2: MNHEY, SVGAGI. CDR3 length: 14 residues. Trimming removed 1 base at V and 2 bases at J, with 9 bases between. Here the CDR3 DNA reads TGTGCCAGCAGTTACTTCCCGGGGGCCTACGAGCAGTACTTC. It is translated as CASSYFPGAYEQYF.

The chain couples TRBV2 to TRBJ2-7, with 11 nucleotides matching TRBD1. From germline, CDR1 is SNHLY and CDR2 FYNNEI. V shed 6 bases and J 2 bases; nucleotides not matched to a gene: 6. The CDR3 totals 15 residues. The CDR3 coding sequence is TGTGCCAGCAGGGCCGGGACAGGGGGACCCTACGAGCAGTACTTC. It specifies CASRAGTGGPYEQYF.

The V call is TRBV6-1, the J call TRBJ2-3, with 8 bases identical to TRBD1. Germline assignment: CDR1 MNHNS and CDR2 SASEGT. J was trimmed by 3 bases and V by 4 bases; bases with no gene match: 12. This CDR3 spans 17 amino acids. The DNA of the CDR3 is TGTGCCAGCAGTGTCAGGGTTGGACAGGGTGGAACAGATACGCAGTATTTT. This gives the protein CASSVRVGQGGTDTQYF.

This chain connects TRBV10-3 to TRBJ2-1; 7 nucleotides match TRBD2. The CDR3 length is 15 residues. The V gene's germline CDR1 is ENHRY and CDR2 SYGVKD. Trimming removed 0 bases from V and 4 bases from J; junction bases left unmatched: 3. CDR3 loop: CAISESSSGYNEQFF. The CDR3 DNA follows: TGTGCCATCAGTGAGTCCTCTAGCGGTTACAATGAGCAGTTCTTC.

The chain carries TRBV18 and TRBJ1-2; possibly TRBD1 for D (5 bases). Between the trimmed V and J ends, which lost 5 bases and 6 bases, there was a span of 16 bases. The CDR3 is 14 residues long. Germline V gene data show CDR1 as KGHSH and CDR2 as LQKENI. The CDR3 DNA reads as TGTGCCAGCTCATTCCCCGGGACTTGGAATGGCTACACCTTC. Encoded protein: CASSFPGTWNGYTF.